The T cell receptor beta chain under discussion was sequenced for a study of cytomegalovirus exposure and HLA in healthy donors. Study background: Of all 400 or so donors who were genotyped, 70% to 85% belonged to the Caucasian-associated ancestry cluster.

It was with 60 Vbeta and 13 Jbeta primers that the PCR ran. Measured with immunoSEQ multiplex PCR; TCRdb has only the in-frame clones, and not every one. The sample lists roughly 150,000 clones; approximately 83% were seen once. Study-level findings and limits: Associated with cytomegalovirus, according to the listing, were some 150 TCR beta chains.

V gave up 2 bases and J gave up 10 bases, with 12 bases separating them. The CDR3 runs to 14 residues. From germline, CDR1 is MDHEN and CDR2 SYDVKM. Concerning this clone itself: Its cognate antigen is unknown.

V and J are TRBV28 and TRBJ1-6; no clear D. The sequence derives from a male donor in good health and CMV-seronegative. The sample consisted of PBMCs. The CDR3 protein is CASSLGGGGSPLHF. The CDR3 bases are TGTGCCAGCAGTTTAGGAGGAGGCGGCTCACCCCTCCACTTT.